This T cell receptor beta chain originates from a study of cytomegalovirus exposure and HLA in healthy donors. About this clone: What it recognizes is unknown.

Unmatched junction bases numbered 7, after V lost 2 bases and J lost 6 bases. The length of the CDR3 is 15 residues. Germline V gives CDR1 SGHAT, CDR2 FQNNGV. Researchers ran the PCR with 60 Vbeta and 13 Jbeta primers. Here immunoSEQ multiplex PCR was the method, and the copy in TCRdb shows in-frame clones only, minus some. Of over 110,000 clones listed, over 75% were seen once; the top ten hold around 2.5%. General study results and limits: An analysis done earlier found most TCR beta V segments productive about 90% or about 30% of the time. When analyzed later, a missense DCLRE1C variant was found to be linked to TCR beta V- and J-gene trimming. A later analysis found TCR association rates differed by HLA locus, highest for DRB1 and lowest for HLA-C.

Sequenced input: PBMCs. The sequence was obtained from a male donor in good health and CMV-seronegative. The chain is built from TRBV11-2 and TRBJ2-1; 7 bases match TRBD2. The CDR3 is CASSLLAGSPNEQFF. As DNA, the CDR3 is TGTGCCAGCAGCTTATTAGCGGGTAGTCCCAATGAGCAGTTCTTC. Complete variable domain (other parts from reference TRBV11-2 and TRBJ2-1): EAGVAQSPRYKIIEKRQSVAFWCNPISGHATLYWYQQILGQGPKLLIQFQNNGVVDDSQLPKDRFSAERLKGVDSTLKIQPAKLEDSAVYLCASSLLAGSPNEQFFGPGTRLTVL.